This is a list of T cell receptor beta chains from one sample in a study of Graves' ophthalmopathy and Graves' hyperthyroidism. From the multiplex PCR reads, TCRdb called clonotypes with MiXCR, one entry per CDR3 protein. Of around 51,000 distinct CDR3 sequences listed, around 50% are singletons. The sample was peripheral blood. These receptors were collected from an adult man with Graves' ophthalmopathy. The conserved cysteine and the conserved F or W are not part of the CDR3 here.

>TRBV29-1
SVDGGTGALSGANVLT
>TRBV4-2
ASSQGQGINEQY
>TRBV19
ASSRTGIGYT
>TRBV5-8
ASSFTGQETQY
>TRBV20-1
SAGSPQDNEKLF
>TRBV2
ASRVAGGSDTQY
>TRBV5-1
ASSLLRASSSTDTQY
>TRBV2
AGYIARDTQC
>TRBV10-3
AISETGIDEQF
>TRBV5-1
ASSLNGGHGVTEAF
>TRBV12-3/TRBV12-4
ASSPPGDLTDTQY
>TRBV30
AWSPRGAGSTEAF
>TRBV2
ASSVDSSSYNEQF
>TRBV2
ASYIARETQY
>TRBV24-1
ATSDLDRYS
>TRBV11-2
ASSPLGRQGDYERY
>TRBV7-9
ASSLAEGGETQY
>TRBV20-1
SARRSTEGNTIY
>TRBV20-1
SASRPQIAGNTEAF
>TRBV30
GCSGQANTGELF
>TRBV20-1
SARKTGLAGGRRETQY
>TRBV3-1
ASSDTGLEGEKLF
>TRBV9
ASSGPGLAADTQY
>TRBV5-1
ASSSAESGARANVLT
>TRBV7-2
ASSLGAGRIQETQY
>TRBV10-3
AIRAGDKREKLF
>TRBV20-1
SASARWDTEAF
>TRBV24-1
ATSDPGTGVYEQF
>TRBV20-1
SVVDRRYGYT
>TRBV24-1
ATSDLGGTAN
>TRBV20-1
SARIADQTSYEQY
>TRBV20-1
SASPPTQGGRSPLH
>TRBV25-1
ASSGTGDTGELF
>TRBV29-1
SVEGGLAGLSETQY
>TRBV5-1
ASSQPQETQY
>TRBV9
ASSPTGTGKGYT
>TRBV27
ASHPDRNTGELF
>TRBV7-8
ASSLLGGQGGRETQY
>TRBV6-2/TRBV6-3
ASSPDRWVQH
>TRBV25-1
ASRSVGLIIYEQY
>TRBV18
ASSRTTGRNTGELF
>TRBV5-1
ASSLAWAGIYEQY
>TRBV25-1
ASSDRAERYGYT
>TRBV5-1
ASSFGGNQPQH
>TRBV2
ASSEARDRGFGELF
>TRBV25-1
ASLETQY
>TRBV20-1
SARQGGREKLF
>TRBV7-2
ASSSFDSEKQF
>TRBV4-1
ASSQGTSGRYQETQY
>TRBV7-3
ASSLHPGANVLT
>TRBV29-1
SVVSQIETQY
>TRBV28
ASSLEGGSEKLF
>TRBV2
ASSEGLLAGAAYQETQH
>TRBV7-2
ASSPRGWLGAAGANVLT
>TRBV29-1
SVGGGAGFSNTGELF
>TRBV19
ARKNEQF
>TRBV6-1
ASSTGEYNQPQH
>TRBV29-1
SASGQDQTYT
>TRBV7-2
ASSLSRDSNQPQH
>TRBV28
ASSLFRGMNQPQH